The rows below give T cell receptor beta chains drawn from one sample of a study of blood T cell repertoires in COVID-19. Here immunoSEQ multiplex PCR was the method, and the copy in TCRdb shows in-frame clones only, minus some. The sample has about 220,000 clones, around 86% seen once. The sample taken for sequencing was PBMCs or T cells enriched from blood (not recorded which). These receptors originate from a woman aged 35 to 49 with acute COVID-19. Each CDR3 is given with its conserved first and last residue. A D gene is named only where the DNA matches it firmly. Rows give clone size only sometimes, using once, few, many, or a class for an expanded clone.

j_call d_call clone_size v_call cdr3_nt cdr3_aa
TRBJ2-1 TRBD1 - TRBV9 TGTGCCAGCAGCGTAGCTGGGGGACAGGGGGCAGATGAGCAGTTCTTC CASSVAGGQGADEQFF
TRBJ1-2 TRBD1 - TRBV9 TGTGCCAGCAGCGTAGACTCAGGGGGCCATGGCTACACCTTC CASSVDSGGHGYTF
TRBJ1-1 - - TRBV7-9 TGTGCCAGCTTCCTCGCGGGGAACACTGAAGCTTTCTTT CASFLAGNTEAFF
TRBJ2-2 TRBD2 - TRBV14 TGTGCCAGCAGCCAACTTCCGGGACTAGCGGGGCTCCGGACCGGGGAGCTGTTTTTT CASSQLPGLAGLRTGELFF
TRBJ2-2 - - TRBV7-2 TGTGCCAGCAGCTTAGTTTCCCAGGTGAACACCGGGGAGCTGTTTTTT CASSLVSQVNTGELFF
TRBJ1-1 - - TRBV6-5 TGTGCCAGCAGCAACCCCCGGGGTCCTAACACTGAAGCTTTCTTT CASSNPRGPNTEAFF
TRBJ2-1 - once TRBV9 TGTGCCAGCAGCGTAGCGGGGGAGTCCCCCAATGAGCAGTTCTTC CASSVAGESPNEQFF
TRBJ2-3 - few TRBV30 TGTGCCTGGGAGGGAGGGGGAACGCAGTATTTT CAWEGGGTQYF
TRBJ2-6 - once TRBV5-6 TGTGCCAGCAGCTTCCTGACTACACCTAGCTCTGGGGCCAACGTCCTGACTTTC CASSFLTTPSSGANVLTF
TRBJ1-5 - - TRBV5-4 TGTGCCAGCAGCTTGGGGCGGGGACAGCCCCAGCATTTT CASSLGRGQPQHF